A single T cell receptor (beta chain) is shown here with its context. Its antigen is unknown. No base-level quality is on record; no much larger clone is a single base apart. The sample is drawn from a study of blood T cell repertoires in COVID-19 (dated by TCRdb to 2020 to 2022). Concerning the study at large: The collaborator samples originated in the United States, Italy and Spain and spanned the acute and convalescent phases of COVID-19. The repertoires were released in a freely available public database meant as a resource for research on the immune response to SARS-CoV-2. The prospective study material was composed of cDNA or gDNA derived from T cells, B-cell-depleted T cells, or PBMCs. The dataset comprised deeply sampled blood TCRbeta repertoires from subjects exposed to, actively infected with, or recovered from COVID-19. Nearly every sample came with metadata listing a de-identified subject ID, COVID-19 status, age in years and sex. HLA class I and class II types, where available, came from metadata supplied by the sample provider rather than from assay-based typing. Samples were obtained from the ongoing ImmuneRACE study (first 160 participants) and from over 1,000 subjects provided by 6 global collaborators. What the study reported, not specific to this receptor: The quantity of clinical and demographic metadata differed by source and by participant and was supplied without curation.

Enrolling through a virtual design, the prospective study's participants ranged in age from roughly 18 to 95 years and lived across roughly 24 United States geographic areas. Cohort assignment in the prospective study relied on participant-reported clinical history from a screening survey and a study questionnaire. Each participant in the prospective study had whole blood, serum and a nasopharyngeal or oropharyngeal swab collected by mobile phlebotomists. Prospective study participants could optionally give additional blood draws and questionnaires over an approximately 2-month period. Prospective study blood samples were shipped either frozen or at room temperature before DNA extraction. TCRbeta CDR3 regions were amplified from genomic DNA using the immunoSEQ Assay, a bias-controlled multiplex PCR. Per the source publication's procedure: Within the assay, amplification of reference gene primers was used to estimate how many nucleated cells each sample contained. To quantify the absolute abundance of each unique TCRbeta CDR3 rearrangement, sequence reads were collapsed and filtered. For each sample, productive Simpson clonality was calculated by taking the square root of Simpson's diversity index across productive rearrangements. What TCRdb holds here is the immuneACCESS table cut down to in-frame rearrangements. Part of the clones is not present; checked against another copy, under half of the missing clones reflect an unresolved V gene, and the others are unexplained. D and trimming come from the DNA, and the V and J calls and clone size come from that table. For this sample the table gives under 300,000 clones, of which about 89% were detected only once. The leading ten clones occupy more than 1% of the sample.

The sample taken for sequencing was PBMCs or T cells enriched from blood (not recorded which). This receptor was obtained from a human donor in a cohort exposed to, infected with or recovered from COVID-19 (not recorded which). The donor label of this sample is uncertain.

The DNA is TGTGCCTCTACATTAAGTCCCGGGGGGCGGTTTGGAGGAGAGACCCAGTACTTC. Translated, it gives CASTLSPGGRFGGETQYF. The V gene is TRBV30 and the J gene is TRBJ2-5; the D segment could be TRBD2, given 7 matching bases. The germline V gene (reference sequence) yields GTSNPN for CDR1 and SVGIG for CDR2. V is reduced by 7 bases and J by 4 bases, leaving a spacing of 31 bases between them. The CDR3 has 18 amino acids, counting the end cysteine and phenylalanine. Of all the DNA, just the CDR3 is kept, 54 bases in frame from base 1.